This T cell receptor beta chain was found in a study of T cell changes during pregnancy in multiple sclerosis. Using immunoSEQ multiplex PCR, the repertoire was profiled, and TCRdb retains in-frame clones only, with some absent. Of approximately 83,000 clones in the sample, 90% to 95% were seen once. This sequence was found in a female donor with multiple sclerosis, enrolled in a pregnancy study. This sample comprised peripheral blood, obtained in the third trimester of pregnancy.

For the CDR3, the DNA is TGTGCCAGCAGCCACATAGGGGTCGGTGAGACCCAGTACTTC. As protein: CASSHIGVGETQYF. The chain combines TRBV14 with TRBJ2-5, with TRBD1 as a possible D gene (5 bases). V was cut by 3 bases and J by 5 bases, with 13 bases left in between. Germline V gene sequence: CDR1 SGHDN, CDR2 FVKESK. The CDR3 is 14 residues long.